The source of this TCR beta chain is a study of OX40 agonist ivuxolimab in advanced cancers. Study overall: Treatment of patients was with ivuxolimab, an agonistic anti-OX40 (CD134) antibody. With a range of about 20 to 79, age averaged approximately 55 years, and 75% to 90% were male.

Findings of the study overall: CD4+ and CD8+ T cells in blood underwent clonal expansion by week 6 at 0.1 to 3.0 mg/kg.

V lost 7 bases and J lost 4, with 14 bases in between. The CDR3 has 13 residues. The V gene's germline CDR1 is MDHEN and CDR2 SYDVKM. Sequencing used immunoSEQ multiplex PCR; TCRdb keeps in-frame clones, though not all of them. The sample gives about 61,000 clones, 75% to 90% of which show up once; approximately 0.54% is in the top ten. A note on this clone: Its antigen remains unidentified.

The receptor was isolated from an adult with an advanced solid tumor such as melanoma, head and neck, liver or kidney cancer. The rearrangement uses TRBV28 and TRBJ2-7; no reliable D call. Sequencing was performed on CD4+ or CD8+ T cells sorted from blood, taken in a trial of the OX40 agonist ivuxolimab. The CDR3 nucleotides read TGTGCCAGCACTAGGGCGCGGCCTTACGAGCAGTACTTC. It specifies CASTRARPYEQYF.